This T cell receptor (beta chain) originates from a study of blood T cell repertoires in COVID-19. For the study at large: The United States, Italy and Spain were the sources of the acute and convalescent COVID-19 samples. PBMCs, B-cell-depleted T cells, or T cells were the source of the cDNA or gDNA that made up the material.

About this clone: This specimen includes other DNA sequences encoding the same CDR3.

Per the authors' pipeline: Reference gene primer amplification gave estimated nucleated cell counts. Only in-frame clones appear in the TCRdb table, and some are missing; sequencing was by immunoSEQ multiplex PCR. V and J calls plus clone size are reproduced from that table; the DNA served to infer D and trimming. The sample lists roughly 350,000 clones, more than 75% occurring once. Germline loops: CDR1 KGHDR, CDR2 SFDVKD. V trimming: 4 bases; J trimming: 6 bases; junction bases outside the gene matches: 5. The CDR3 extends over 15 amino acids. The rearrangement joins TRBV24-1 to TRBJ2-1; TRBD1 matches 10 bases. The sequence came from a woman aged 45-59 years with active or convalescent COVID-19. The sequencing input was peripheral blood. CDR3 DNA sequence: TGTGCCACCAGTGACCCTGGACAGGGGGTCAATGAGCAGTTCTTC. Residues: CATSDPGQGVNEQFF.